What follows are 30 T cell receptor beta chains derived from one specimen sequenced in a study of Graves' ophthalmopathy and Graves' hyperthyroidism. Amplified material comprised TCR beta CDR3 regions derived from RNA transcripts. RT-PCR in the first round used HTBI primers; a second-round multiplex PCR followed. TCRdb re-derived calls from the multiplex PCR reads in MiXCR, one entry per CDR3 protein. The sample has 650,000 to 900,000 distinct CDR3 sequences, 40% seen once; the top ten hold 44%. Sequencing was carried out using peripheral blood. Source of these receptors: an adult man with Graves' ophthalmopathy.

For this clonotype: A much larger clone differs from this one at a single base, so this may be a read error. The chain recombines TRBV10-3 with TRBJ2-5, with TRBD2 matching over 9 bases. Trimming took 11 bases from V and 10 from J; bases not matched to a gene: 17. This CDR3 region has 14 residues. Germline assignment: CDR1 ENHRY and CDR2 SYGVKD. In nucleotides, the CDR3 is TGTGCCCCTTCCGCTAGCGGGGCCAAGGGGGGCCAGTACTTC. Its protein is CAPSASGAKGGQYF.

The CDR3 protein is CSVDHGGRASGEQYF. The CDR3 region has the DNA TGCAGCGTTGACCACGGCGGGAGGGCCTCCGGGGAGCAGTACTTC. V and J are TRBV29-1 and TRBJ2-7, with 9 bases matching TRBD2. CDR3 length equals 15 residues. V shed 3 bases and J 7 bases; nucleotides not matched to a gene: 13. CDR1 is SQVTM and CDR2 is ANQGSEA in the germline V gene.

The chain couples TRBV6-5 to TRBJ1-3; the D is unclear. This CDR3 has 13 amino acids. The V and J ends lost 5 bases and 4 bases respectively, with 9 bases between them. Germline CDR1 is MNHEY and CDR2 is SVGAGI. CDR3 nucleotides: TGTGCCAGCAGTACACTCGGAGGAAACACCATATATTTT. Protein product: CASSTLGGNTIYF.

The rearrangement joins TRBV24-1 to TRBJ1-5; D unresolved. CDR1 is KGHDR and CDR2 is SFDVKD in the germline V gene. This CDR3 has 13 residues. V lost 11 bases to trimming and J lost 4 bases, with 14 bases between them. The CDR3, as DNA: TGTGCCAGCACCCAGGAAGGAAATCAGCCCCAGCATTTT. Its translation: CASTQEGNQPQHF.

The chain employs TRBV10-3 and TRBJ1-2; TRBD1 matches 8 bases. V lost 2 bases, J lost 7 bases, and 3 bases stayed unmatched. The CDR3 is 13 amino acids. The germline V gene encodes CDR1 ENHRY and CDR2 SYGVKD. In DNA form, the CDR3 reads TGTGCCATCAGTGAGGACAGGGGAACTGGCTACACCTTC. Protein sequence: CAISEDRGTGYTF.

Note on this clonotype: An end of the junction does not agree with germline; a read error may underlie this. The rearrangement uses TRBV10-3 and TRBJ2-5; TRBD1 matches at 11 bases. Per the germline V gene, CDR1 is ENHRY and CDR2 is SYGVKD. The CDR3 length is 16 residues. This CDR3 reads CASSLAFGQGAETQYF. Here the CDR3 DNA reads TGTGCCAGCAGTTTAGCATTCGGACAGGGGGCGGAGACCCAGTACTTC.

The chain carries TRBV5-5 and TRBJ1-1; D uncertain. The ends were cut back, 5 bases at V and 3 bases at J, with 20 bases in the middle. The germline gives CDR1 SGHKS, CDR2 YYEKEE (reference sequence). The CDR3 runs to 16 residues. The CDR3 DNA follows: TGTGCCAGCAGTCAACGCCGACAAGCTCCCCACACTGAAGCTTTCTTT. Protein: CASSQRRQAPHTEAFF.

This clonotype was recorded at least ten times. This chain joins TRBV19 and TRBJ2-7; tentative D call: TRBD1 (6 bases). V dropped 8 bases and J dropped 0 bases, with 11 bases sitting between them. Germline lookup yields CDR1 LNHDA and CDR2 SQIVND (reference sequence). This CDR3 has 13 amino acids. The CDR3: CASRQASSYEQYF. CDR3 DNA: TGTGCCAGTCGACAGGCCTCCTCCTACGAGCAGTACTTC.

This clonotype was counted ten times or more. This chain uses TRBV10-3 with TRBJ2-7; D not resolved. This CDR3 has 14 residues. V lost 10 bases and J lost 2, with 18 bases in between. Germline CDR1 and CDR2: ENHRY and SYGVKD. As DNA, the CDR3 is TGTGCCACTGTCCCGTCGGAAAGGGCCTACGAGCAGTACTTC. It codes for CATVPSERAYEQYF.

This clonotype was detected ten times or more. The rearrangement uses TRBV7-9 and TRBJ1-1, with TRBD1 matching over 9 bases. The CDR3 is made up of 13 amino acids. The germline gives CDR1 SEHNR, CDR2 FQNEAQ (reference sequence). After removal of 1 base from V and 8 bases from J, the junction contained 2 bases not matched to a gene. The CDR3: CASSLEGQGEAFF. The CDR3 DNA follows: TGTGCCAGCAGCTTAGAGGGACAGGGAGAAGCTTTCTTT.

V usage is TRBV29-1 and J usage is TRBJ2-5, with D maybe TRBD1 (6 bases). This CDR3 is built from 14 residues. CDR1 is SQVTM and CDR2 is ANQGSEA in the germline V gene. Between the trimmed V and J ends, which lost 0 bases and 2 bases, there was a span of 10 bases. This chain's CDR3 is CSVEDADRQETQYF. The CDR3 DNA is TGCAGCGTTGAAGATGCGGACAGACAAGAGACCCAGTACTTC.

The chain carries TRBV12-3 or TRBV12-4 and TRBJ1-2, with D maybe TRBD1 (6 bases). V was pared by 2 bases and J by 7 bases, with 14 bases between. CDR3 length equals 14 residues. The CDR3 loop is CASSLSGGQGGYTF. CDR3 in DNA: TGTGCCAGCAGTTTATCGGGGGGCCAGGGTGGCTACACCTTC.

At least ten counts were recorded for this clonotype. This chain uses TRBV7-8 with TRBJ2-5, with TRBD2 identical over 12 bases. From germline, CDR1 is SGHVS and CDR2 FQNEAQ. The V and J ends lost 2 bases and 1 base, in that order; junction bases with no gene match: 2. This CDR3 is 16 amino acids long. In nucleotides, the CDR3 is TGTGCCAGCAGCTTACTACTAGCGGGGGGCCAAGAGACCCAGTACTTC. This encodes CASSLLLAGGQETQYF.

This chain uses TRBV29-1 with TRBJ2-5; perhaps D is TRBD1 or TRBD2 (5 bases each). Germline lookup yields CDR1 SQVTM and CDR2 ANQGSEA. V lost 4 bases and J 4 bases, leaving 13 bases between the germline ends. CDR3 length: 13 amino acids. The CDR3 nucleotides are TGCAGCGTTGCTGTCGGGACGCTAGAGACCCAGTACTTC. It encodes CSVAVGTLETQYF.

At least ten counts were recorded for this clonotype. The chain carries TRBV7-2 and TRBJ2-7; D remains unclear. Per the germline V gene, CDR1 is SGHTA and CDR2 is FQGNSA. The CDR3 totals 12 residues. Trimming removed 4 bases from V and 3 bases from J, with 7 bases in between. This chain's CDR3 is CASSSTVYEQYF. The CDR3 DNA is TGTGCCAGCAGCTCCACGGTCTACGAGCAGTACTTC.

The rearrangement uses TRBV20-1 and TRBJ2-7; D is possibly TRBD1 (7 bases). The CDR3 loop spans 13 amino acids. Trimming removed 3 bases from V and 2 bases from J, with 11 bases in between. The V gene's germline CDR1 is DFQATT and CDR2 SNEGSKA (reference sequence). The DNA of the CDR3 is TGCAGTGCTAGTCGCGGGACAGCCTACGAGCAGTACTTC. It translates to CSASRGTAYEQYF.

V usage is TRBV29-1 and J usage is TRBJ2-1; 8 nucleotides match TRBD1. V lost 0 bases to trimming and J lost 0 bases; unmatched junction nucleotides: 4. CDR3 length: 16 residues. CDR1 and CDR2 (germline): SQVTM, ANQGSEA. CDR3 DNA: TGCAGCGTTGAAGAAGGCGACAGGGGCTCCTACAATGAGCAGTTCTTC. As protein: CSVEEGDRGSYNEQFF.

This clonotype appeared a few times. V usage is TRBV5-4 and J usage is TRBJ2-2; D gene ambiguous. Deletions cut 4 bases from V and 0 bases from J, with 7 bases between. This CDR3 spans 14 amino acids. Germline V gene sequence: CDR1 SGHNT, CDR2 YYREEE (reference sequence). The CDR3 bases are TGTGCCAGCAGCGGCGTTTCGAACACCGGGGAGCTGTTTTTT. Translated, it gives CASSGVSNTGELFF.

There are a few counts of this clonotype. V is TRBV5-1 and J is TRBJ1-1; D is undetermined. The CDR3 has 16 amino acids. Germline CDR1 and CDR2: SGHRS and YFSETQ. V lost 0 bases and J 0 bases, leaving 12 bases between the germline ends. The DNA for the CDR3 is TGCGCCAGCAGCTTGGATGGTGGCAGGATGAACACTGAAGCTTTCTTT. Its protein product is CASSLDGGRMNTEAFF.

V usage is TRBV15 and J usage is TRBJ1-5; D gene ambiguous. This CDR3 has 15 residues. CDR1 and CDR2 (germline): LNHNV, YYDKDF (reference sequence). Trimming took off 2 bases at V and 11 bases at J, with 19 bases between the two ends. CDR3 nucleotides: TGTGCCACCAGCAGACTCCTCGAGGCCATAGAGACCCAGCATTTT. Protein product: CATSRLLEAIETQHF.

Of note for this clonotype: The missing conserved phenylalanine or tryptophan at the end of this CDR3 makes a read error likely. Because the CDR3's place on the DNA is in doubt, the DNA is left out and the CDR3 is given as listed by TCRdb. The rearrangement uses TRBV10-3 and TRBJ2-5. The germline CDR1 and CDR2 sequences are ENHRY and SYGVKD. The CDR3 is 8 residues long, ends included. CDR3 sequence: CASSYSPV.

This chain connects TRBV6-6 to TRBJ1-6, with 11 positions matching TRBD1. CDR3 size: 19 residues. J lost 10 bases, V lost 6 bases, and 20 bases had no gene match. From germline, CDR1 is MNHNY and CDR2 SVGAGI (reference sequence). Here the CDR3 DNA reads TGTGCCAGCAGGTCAATATGGACAGGGGGCGTGAGTCAAGAATCACCCCTCCACTTT. Translating it yields CASRSIWTGGVSQESPLHF.

This clonotype was picked up many times. The chain joins TRBV19 to TRBJ1-5, with no clear D. Trimming cost V 3 bases and J 5 bases, with 11 bases left between them. CDR3 length equals 14 residues. Germline V gene sequence: CDR1 LNHDA, CDR2 SQIVND (reference sequence). The CDR3 DNA reads as TGTGCCAGTAGTATCGGGGAAATGTATCAGCCCCAGCATTTT. It specifies CASSIGEMYQPQHF. Drawing the rest from reference TRBV19 and TRBJ1-5, the complete variable domain is DGGITQSPKYLFRKEGQNVTLSCEQNLNHDAMYWYRQDPGQGLRLIYYSQIVNDFQKGDIAEGYSVSREKKESFPLTVTSAQKNPTAFYLCASSIGEMYQPQHFGDGTRLSIL.

V is TRBV11-1 and J is TRBJ1-1; 9 nucleotides line up with TRBD1. Per the germline V gene, CDR1 is SGHAT and CDR2 is FQDESV (reference sequence). V gave up 5 bases and J gave up 6 bases; unmatched junction bases: 13. This CDR3 contains 16 residues. The CDR3 loop is CASSDKQGAWRAEAFF. The DNA for the CDR3 is TGTGCCAGCAGCGACAAACAGGGGGCCTGGAGAGCTGAAGCTTTCTTT.

The chain carries TRBV7-2 and TRBJ2-2; 8 nucleotides match TRBD1. J was trimmed by 6 bases and V by 5 bases; bases with no gene match: 5. This CDR3 contains 14 residues. Per germline, CDR1 SGHTA and CDR2 FQGNSA. CDR3 nucleotides: TGTGCCAGCAGCCTGGACAGGGCCGCCGGGGAGCTGTTTTTT. It yields the protein CASSLDRAAGELFF.

Many counts were recorded for this clonotype. This rearrangement joins TRBV9 to TRBJ1-1, with unresolved D. V was shortened by 0 bases and J by 0 bases, with 9 bases between the two germline ends. CDR3 length: 15 residues. Per the germline V gene, CDR1 is SGDLS and CDR2 is YYNGEE. Here the CDR3 DNA reads TGTGCCAGCAGCGTAGCCGGACGGATGAACACTGAAGCTTTCTTT. Protein product: CASSVAGRMNTEAFF.

Turning to this clonotype: A much bigger clone sits one base away, suggesting this may be a read error. V usage is TRBV7-9 and J usage is TRBJ1-2; TRBD1 aligns across 8 bases. The CDR3 runs to 16 residues. Per the germline V gene, CDR1 is SEHNR and CDR2 is FQNEAQ (reference sequence). The trim removed 5 bases at V and 9 bases at J, leaving 17 bases unmatched. The CDR3 loop is CASSLRTGGATLRYTF. DNA for the CDR3: TGTGCCAGCAGCCTGAGAACAGGGGGAGCTACTCTTCGCTACACCTTC.

This clonotype has a handful of counts. The V call is TRBV9, the J call TRBJ1-5; D remains unclear. Trimming pared 0 bases from V and 9 bases from J, leaving 16 bases between. CDR3 length equals 15 residues. Germline values: CDR1 SGDLS, CDR2 YYNGEE. CDR3 in DNA: TGTGCCAGCAGCGTAGGTATGGCCACCTGGAGGCCCCAGCATTTT. Amino acids: CASSVGMATWRPQHF. Full variable domain (outside the CDR3, taken from reference TRBV9 and TRBJ1-5): DSGVTQTPKHLITATGQRVTLRCSPRSGDLSVYWYQQSLDQGLQFLIQYYNGEERAKGNILERFSAQQFPDLHSELNLSSLELGDSALYFCASSVGMATWRPQHFGDGTRLSIL.

The V gene is TRBV20-1, the J gene TRBJ2-7, with 12 bases matching TRBD2. V was clipped by 1 base and J by 2 bases; unmatched bases: 6. The CDR3 is 16 amino acids. Germline CDR1 and CDR2: DFQATT and SNEGSKA (reference sequence). The CDR3 DNA follows: TGCAGTGCTAGAGTTACTAGCGGGGGGCTCACCTACGAGCAGTACTTC. It is translated as CSARVTSGGLTYEQYF.

V and J are TRBV29-1 and TRBJ2-5; the match to TRBD2 covers 9 bases. Germline V gene sequence: CDR1 SQVTM, CDR2 ANQGSEA. Trimming at V came to 6 bases and at J to 4 bases, leaving 0 bases not matched to a gene. This CDR3 is 11 amino acids long. CDR3 loop: CSVREGETQYF. CDR3 DNA sequence: TGCAGCGTGCGGGAGGGAGAGACCCAGTACTTC.